This T cell receptor beta chain originates from a study of cytomegalovirus exposure and HLA in healthy donors. J lost 6 bases, V lost 5 bases, and 4 bases had no gene match. This CDR3 region has 13 residues. Germline CDR1 is SGHVS and CDR2 is FQNEAQ. Primers: 60 Vbeta forward and 13 Jbeta reverse. Assay used: immunoSEQ multiplex PCR; TCRdb lists only in-frame clones, some missing. The sample lists approximately 130,000 clones, roughly 85% occurring once. The chain carries TRBV7-8 and TRBJ1-2; 9 bases are a match to TRBD1. The specimen sequenced was PBMCs. The sequence came from a woman in her 30s in good health and CMV-seropositive. CDR3 amino acids: CASSARTGDGYTF. CDR3 nucleotides: TGTGCCAGCAGCGCACGGACAGGGGATGGCTACACCTTC.